This T cell receptor (beta chain) stems from a study of beta chain features in type 1 diabetes (dated by TCRdb to 2016 to 2019). With regard to the full study: Patients and healthy donors did not differ in mean age, gender distribution, total cell number or subset yield. A total of around 110,000,000 sorted cells were examined across all samples, and RNA yield correlated strongly with the number of cells per subset. The study compared the TCRB repertoires of sorted circulating CD4+ T cell subsets in recently diagnosed type 1 diabetes patients with those in matched healthy donors. Regulatory and stem cell-like memory subsets were isolated from only 8 patients and roughly eight healthy donors, whereas naive and central memory subsets came from all 30 or so donors.

The High Capacity cDNA Reverse Transcription Kit was used to reverse transcribe all of the isolated RNA, meaning that expressed TCRB transcripts were what got sequenced. Naive, central memory and regulatory T cell samples underwent deep immunoSEQ sequencing, averaging roughly 3.4 million total reads per sample. Sorted cells were lysed in RLT buffer and RNA was extracted with DNase-treated RNeasy Micro or Mini kits, depending on cell number. To prevent cross-contamination, every cell subset was processed on its own, while patient and healthy donor samples were processed together. Using the immunoSEQ multiplex PCR, TCRB sequences were amplified from cDNA into 87-bp fragments spanning the CDR3 region. The amplicons were sequenced using the Illumina HiSeq platform. The paper's processing steps were these. PCR bias was computationally corrected using synthetic template baselines, reads within Hamming distance 2 were collapsed, and singletons that could not be merged were discarded. Reads were aligned against IMGT to assign V, D and J genes, CDR3 length and insertions or deletions at six rearrangement sites. Clonotype counts were normalized to sorted cell number within each subset before computing true diversity and Gini coefficients with the tcR R package. Repertoire sharing was quantified using the overlap coefficient calculated on TCRB nucleotide sequences. In its TCRdb copy, this immuneACCESS table keeps in-frame sequences only and misses some clones. Where compared with another copy, unresolved V genes explain less than half of these, and the others have no known cause. V, J and clone size were drawn from that table, and D and trimming were deduced from the DNA. Counted in this sample were about 140,000 clones; 6.9% of them appeared once. Jointly, the top ten make up around 1.3% of the sample.

The germline V gene yields SGHNT for CDR1 and YENEEA for CDR2. From the cysteine through the phenylalanine, the CDR3 covers 14 amino acids. CDR3 DNA only is kept here, 42 bases in frame from base 1. V is reduced by 5 bases and J by 7 bases, leaving a spacing of 15 bases between them. Overall study outcomes, separate from this receptor: Sequencing cDNA rather than genomic DNA could over-represent highly expressing activated cells, although activation and CD3 levels did not differ between groups. Naive, central memory and regulatory TCRB repertoires appeared to be more similar among patients than among healthy donors. Patients with type 1 diabetes made fewer insertions and deleted more nucleotides at VDJ recombination sites, implying thymic rearrangement abnormalities. Shorter templates might be favored by PCR, yet because patient and control samples were amplified and corrected together, any such skew would affect both groups equally. Type 1 diabetes patients showed a moderate but significant shortening of TCRB CDR3 length in all four CD4+ subsets. Because the HLA sub-analyses included only small numbers of individuals, any influence of HLA type on TCRB rearrangement was left unresolved.

Concerning this clone itself: Its target antigen remains unknown. One base away there is no much larger clone; base qualities are not given.

From each donor, a single peripheral blood sample of around 120 mL on average was drawn into heparinised tubes. Naive, central memory, regulatory and stem cell-like memory CD4+ T cells were sorted on a BD FACSAria II using a panel including CD45RO, CCR7, CD25, CD127, CD95 and CD27. Purity was above 95% for every sorted population. Right away, PBMCs were isolated by Lymphoprep density gradient centrifugation and were stained directly, with no culture step. So that batch effects would be minimized, each experiment stained and sorted samples in pairs, pairing one healthy donor with one patient. The receptor was derived from a woman in her twenties or thirties in good health. The sample was central memory CD4+ T cells from blood. The rearranged segments are TRBV11-3 and TRBJ2-1; possibly the D gene is TRBD2, per 6 matching bases. At the DNA level, the sequence is TGTGCCAGCAGCCCCGACTGGGCGGGGAATGAGCAGTTCTTC. Translated, it gives CASSPDWAGNEQFF.